This T cell receptor (beta chain) was identified during a study of cytomegalovirus exposure and HLA in healthy donors. The study ran its PCR with 60 Vbeta and 13 Jbeta primers. Clones were sequenced by immunoSEQ multiplex PCR, and TCRdb holds only the in-frame ones, with some missing. Of 100,000 or so clones listed, around 60% are singletons. The study, taken as a whole, reports: Several of the most significant clusters appeared linked to common viral pathogens, based on a later analysis.

The CDR3 contains 14 residues. CDR1 is SGHDN and CDR2 is FVKESK in the germline V gene. The V and J ends lost 3 bases and 2 bases respectively, with 11 bases between them. This clone was found once. Its specificity is not known. The sequenced sample was PBMCs. The clonotype comes from a human donor in good health. The rearrangement joins TRBV14 to TRBJ2-7; D is possibly TRBD1 (5 bases). As DNA, the CDR3 is TGTGCCAGCAGCCATTCGACAGTAACCTACGAGCAGTACTTC. Residues: CASSHSTVTYEQYF.